This passage covers 22 T cell receptor beta chains from one sample sequenced in a study of radiation and T cells in renal cell carcinoma. The protocol was immunoSEQ multiplex PCR, while the TCRdb copy is restricted to in-frame clones and leaves out a portion. The sample consists of some 120,000 clones, around 85% of them appearing once. Time point specified: blood 2 weeks post-SBRT. The treatment is: 15 Gy SBRT to primary tumor, nephrectomy 4 weeks later. Sequenced here: blood, sampled from a patient whose treatment included radiotherapy and nephrectomy. The receptor set was obtained from a man in his fifties or sixties with renal cell carcinoma.

CDR3: CASSLSSGYEQYF. CDR3 nucleotide sequence: TGTGCCAGCAGTTTATCATCAGGGTACGAGCAGTACTTC. The chain combines TRBV27 with TRBJ2-7; D is possibly TRBD1 (5 bases). The CDR3 has 13 residues. V lost 0 bases to trimming and J lost 4 bases, with 7 bases between them. The germline gives CDR1 MNHEY, CDR2 SMNVEV (reference sequence).

The V gene is TRBV27, the J gene TRBJ2-7; D unclear. Trimming took off 6 bases at V and 7 bases at J, with 10 bases between the two ends. CDR1 and CDR2 (germline): MNHEY, SMNVEV (reference sequence). The CDR3 runs 11 residues. The CDR3 nucleotides read TGTGCCAGCAGGGAATTTGGAGAGCAGTACTTC. Protein sequence: CASREFGEQYF.

As regards this clone: The sample carries other DNA sequences with the same CDR3. V gene TRBV6-5 combines with J gene TRBJ1-2; tentative D call: TRBD1 (5 bases). The germline V gene has CDR1 MNHEY and CDR2 SVGAGI. CDR3 size: 14 residues. Deletions cut 5 bases from V and 8 bases from J, with 18 bases between. CDR3 loop: CASSPQGGAGGYTF. CDR3 DNA sequence: TGTGCCAGCAGTCCCCAGGGTGGGGCGGGGGGCTACACCTTC.

The rearrangement uses TRBV9 and TRBJ2-3; TRBD2 aligns across 9 bases. V trimming: 0 bases; J trimming: 5 bases; junction bases outside the gene matches: 7. CDR1 is SGDLS, CDR2 YYNGEE, per germline. The CDR3 is made up of 16 amino acids. The CDR3 sequence: CASSVGASGTVDTQYF. CDR3 bases: TGTGCCAGCAGCGTAGGGGCTAGCGGGACTGTAGATACGCAGTATTTT. Filled out from reference TRBV9 and TRBJ2-3, the complete variable domain reads DSGVTQTPKHLITATGQRVTLRCSPRSGDLSVYWYQQSLDQGLQFLIQYYNGEERAKGNILERFSAQQFPDLHSELNLSSLELGDSALYFCASSVGASGTVDTQYFGPGTRLTVL.

The CDR3 DNA follows: TGTGCCAGCAGTTCCCCTAGCGGGAGTGCCGGGGAGCTGTTTTTT. Its protein is CASSSPSGSAGELFF. The chain uses TRBV27 and TRBJ2-2, with 10 bases identical to TRBD2. Germline V CDR1 and CDR2: MNHEY, SMNVEV (reference sequence). The CDR3 consists of 15 residues. V trimming: 4 bases; J trimming: 6 bases; junction bases outside the gene matches: 5.

This sequence joins TRBV2 and TRBJ1-1, with 7 bases that match TRBD1. Losses at the gene ends were 3 bases for V and 2 bases for J; bases not matched to a gene: 12. The CDR3 runs 17 residues. In germline, CDR1 is SNHLY, CDR2 FYNNEI. This CDR3 is CASSEARGSDINTEAFF. The CDR3, as DNA: TGTGCCAGCAGTGAGGCCAGGGGGTCCGATATTAACACTGAAGCTTTCTTT.

This clone has only one observation. The J gene is TRBJ2-3, the V gene TRBV5-6, with D maybe TRBD2 (5 bases). The CDR3 is 15 residues long. V gave up 0 bases and J gave up 0 bases, with 8 bases separating them. Germline lookup yields CDR1 SGHDT and CDR2 YYEEEE. CDR3 DNA: TGTGCCAGCAGCTTGGATTGGAGGAGCACAGATACGCAGTATTTT. Translating gives CASSLDWRSTDTQYF.

Comments on this clone: Additional DNA sequences in this sample encode the identical CDR3. The J gene is TRBJ1-1, the V gene TRBV30, with no clear D. Trimming pared 0 bases from V and 5 bases from J, leaving 10 bases between. CDR1 and CDR2 from the germline V gene are GTSNPN and SVGIG (reference sequence). The CDR3 runs to 13 residues. The DNA for the CDR3 is TGTGCCTGGAGTGTAAAGGGTGGGACTGAAGCTTTCTTT. This gives the protein CAWSVKGGTEAFF.

The gene calls are TRBV5-1 and TRBJ2-1; 7 positions agree with TRBD1. The CDR3 contains 17 residues. Germline CDR1 is SGHRS and CDR2 is YFSETQ. Unmatched junction bases numbered 20, after V lost 7 bases and J lost 7 bases. The CDR3 reads CASCNTPGQKNTNEQFF. In nucleotides, the CDR3 is TGCGCCAGCTGTAATACTCCGGGACAGAAAAATACGAATGAGCAGTTCTTC.

This clone has a single count. V is TRBV19 and J is TRBJ2-7, with 7 bases that match TRBD1. The junction had 17 bases not matched to a gene; V was cut back by 4 bases and J by 5 bases. This CDR3 has 17 amino acids. CDR1 is LNHDA, CDR2 SQIVND, per germline (reference sequence). CDR3 nucleotides: TGTGCCAGTAGTAGCATTAGGACAGGCCAAAGAATCCACGAGCAGTACTTC. Amino acids: CASSSIRTGQRIHEQYF.

This chain uses TRBV7-9 with TRBJ1-4; 11 nucleotides line up with TRBD1. CDR1 and CDR2 from the germline V gene are SEHNR and FQNEAQ (reference sequence). This CDR3 comprises 15 residues. V lost 5 bases to trimming and J lost 7 bases; unmatched junction nucleotides: 6. The CDR3 sequence is CASSPPGQGGEKLFF. For the CDR3, the DNA is TGTGCCAGCAGCCCGCCGGGACAGGGGGGTGAAAAACTGTTTTTT.

The chain recombines TRBV28 with TRBJ2-7; 8 positions match TRBD2. The germline V gene encodes CDR1 MDHEN and CDR2 SYDVKM. The CDR3 covers 16 residues. The V segment lost 3 bases and the J segment 3 bases; nucleotides outside the gene matches: 10. Here the CDR3 DNA reads TGTGCCAGCAGTTTTTTACTAGCGGAACTAAGCTACGAGCAGTACTTC. This translates into CASSFLLAELSYEQYF.

The rearrangement uses TRBV11-2 and TRBJ2-1, with a weak D call TRBD2 (5 bases). CDR3 length: 13 amino acids. Trimming removed 4 bases at V and 6 bases at J, with 10 bases between. In germline, CDR1 is SGHAT, CDR2 FQNNGV. This CDR3 is CASSSDRGNEQFF. CDR3 nucleotide sequence: TGTGCCAGCAGCTCTGACCGGGGCAATGAGCAGTTCTTC.

The rearrangement uses TRBV30 and TRBJ2-3, with D possibly matching TRBD1 (6 bases). CDR1 is GTSNPN and CDR2 is SVGIG in the germline V gene (reference sequence). Trimming took off 0 bases at V and 0 bases at J, with 10 bases between the two ends. This CDR3 is built from 15 residues. CDR3 sequence reads: CAWSVGDMSTDTQYF. In DNA form, the CDR3 reads TGTGCCTGGAGTGTAGGGGACATGAGCACAGATACGCAGTATTTT.

In this sample, this clone turned up many times. The CDR3 loop reads CASSLTGTGSKQYF. DNA of the CDR3: TGTGCCAGCAGTCTCACCGGGACAGGGAGTAAGCAGTACTTC. J is TRBJ2-7 and V is TRBV6-5, with 9 positions matching TRBD1. The CDR3 totals 14 residues. Trimming took 5 bases from V and 8 from J; bases not matched to a gene: 10. Germline values: CDR1 MNHEY, CDR2 SVGAGI.

The rearrangement uses TRBV9 and TRBJ1-3, with TRBD1 identical over 8 bases. CDR3 size: 17 residues. With 4 bases clipped from V and 0 bases from J, the junction kept 9 bases outside the gene matches. Germline V gene sequence: CDR1 SGDLS, CDR2 YYNGEE. The CDR3 DNA reads TGTGCCAGCAGCAAGGTCTCAGGGGGCTTCTCTGGAAACACCATATATTTT. This encodes CASSKVSGGFSGNTIYF.

The rearrangement joins TRBV7-2 to TRBJ2-3; D gene ambiguous. The CDR3 length is 14 residues. The V gene's germline CDR1 is SGHTA and CDR2 FQGNSA. Trimming shortened V by 2 bases and J by 3 bases, and 9 bases separated the two germline ends. The DNA for the CDR3 is TGTGCCAGCAGCTTACGTGCCCAAACAGATACGCAGTATTTT. It translates to CASSLRAQTDTQYF.

The CDR3 spells CASSLRVGQPQHF. The DNA of the CDR3 is TGTGCCAGCAGCTTAAGGGTTGGTCAGCCCCAGCATTTT. This chain links TRBV5-8 with TRBJ1-5; D is ambiguous. The CDR3 sequence is 13 residues long. Trimming left V 2 bases short and J 6 bases short, with 9 bases between. Germline loops: CDR1 SGHTS, CDR2 YDEGEE.

The chain links TRBV5-1 to TRBJ1-2; D call uncertain. Germline V CDR1 and CDR2: SGHRS, YFSETQ. The CDR3 is made up of 12 amino acids. V lost 0 bases and J lost 6, with 6 bases in between. The CDR3 region has the DNA TGCGCCAGCAGCTTGGGGGAACATGGCTACACCTTC. Encoded protein: CASSLGEHGYTF.

CDR3 protein: CASSPRSQGASNQPQHF. The CDR3 nucleotides read TGTGCCAGCTCACCACGTTCCCAGGGGGCAAGTAATCAGCCCCAGCATTTT. This chain links TRBV18 with TRBJ1-5; 8 nucleotides match TRBD1. V shed 1 base, J shed 4 bases, and the junction held 9 bases outside the gene matches. CDR1 KGHSH and CDR2 LQKENI come from the germline V gene. The CDR3 covers 17 residues. Drawing the rest from reference TRBV18 and TRBJ1-5, the complete variable domain is NAGVMQNPRHLVRRRGQEARLRCSPMKGHSHVYWYRQLPEEGLKFMVYLQKENIIDESGMPKERFSAEFPKEGPSILRIQQVVRGDSAAYFCASSPRSQGASNQPQHFGDGTRLSIL.

This clone was seen only once. This chain uses TRBV19 with TRBJ1-3, with 8 nucleotides matching TRBD1. The CDR3 runs 14 residues. V lost 9 bases, J lost 3 bases, and 7 bases stayed unmatched. Germline CDR1 LNHDA, CDR2 SQIVND (reference sequence). The CDR3 coding sequence is TGTGCCAGCAATACAGGGGGTCGTGGAAACACCATATATTTT. Translation gives CASNTGGRGNTIYF.

This chain uses TRBV7-2 with TRBJ2-1; D possibly matches TRBD1 or TRBD2 (5 bases each). The V end was cut by 0 bases, the J end by 0 bases, with 6 bases between. This CDR3 spans 15 amino acids. CDR1 and CDR2 from the germline V gene are SGHTA and FQGNSA. CDR3 DNA: TGTGCCAGCAGCTTAGCGGGGACCTCCTACAATGAGCAGTTCTTC. Its protein product is CASSLAGTSYNEQFF.